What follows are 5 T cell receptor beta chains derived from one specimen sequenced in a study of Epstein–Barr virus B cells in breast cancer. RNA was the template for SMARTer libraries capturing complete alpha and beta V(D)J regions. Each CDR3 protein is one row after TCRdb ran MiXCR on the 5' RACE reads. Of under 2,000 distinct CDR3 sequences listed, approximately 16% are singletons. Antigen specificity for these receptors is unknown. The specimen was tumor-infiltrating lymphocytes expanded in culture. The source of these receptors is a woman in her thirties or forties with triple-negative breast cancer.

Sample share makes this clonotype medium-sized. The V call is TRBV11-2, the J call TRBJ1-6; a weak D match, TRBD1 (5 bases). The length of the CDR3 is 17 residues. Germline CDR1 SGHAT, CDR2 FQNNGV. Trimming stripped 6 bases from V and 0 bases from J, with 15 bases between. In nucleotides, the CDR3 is TGTGCCAGCAGAGGGAGGGATGGGGGCTCCTATAATTCACCCCTCCACTTT. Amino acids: CASRGRDGGSYNSPLHF.

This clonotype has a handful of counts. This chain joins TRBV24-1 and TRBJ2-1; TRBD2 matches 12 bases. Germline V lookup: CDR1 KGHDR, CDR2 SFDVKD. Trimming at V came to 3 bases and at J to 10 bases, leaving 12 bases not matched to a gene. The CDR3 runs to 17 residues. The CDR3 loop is CATSDARLAGAPREQFF. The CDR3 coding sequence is TGTGCCACCAGTGATGCCCGACTAGCGGGGGCCCCCAGGGAGCAGTTCTTC.

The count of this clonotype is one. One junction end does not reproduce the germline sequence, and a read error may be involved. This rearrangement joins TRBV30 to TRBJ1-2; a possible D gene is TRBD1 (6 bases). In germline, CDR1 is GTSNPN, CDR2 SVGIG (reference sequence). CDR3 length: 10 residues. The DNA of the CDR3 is TGTGCCCTCTGGTCGGGGGGGGCCTTCTTC. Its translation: CALWSGGAFF.

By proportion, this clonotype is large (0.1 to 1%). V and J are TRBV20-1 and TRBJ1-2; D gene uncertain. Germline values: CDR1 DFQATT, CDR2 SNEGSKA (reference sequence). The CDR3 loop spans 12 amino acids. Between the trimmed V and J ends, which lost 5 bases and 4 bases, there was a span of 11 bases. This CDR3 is CSAGAGPYGYTF. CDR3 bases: TGCAGTGCTGGCGCCGGACCCTATGGCTACACCTTC.

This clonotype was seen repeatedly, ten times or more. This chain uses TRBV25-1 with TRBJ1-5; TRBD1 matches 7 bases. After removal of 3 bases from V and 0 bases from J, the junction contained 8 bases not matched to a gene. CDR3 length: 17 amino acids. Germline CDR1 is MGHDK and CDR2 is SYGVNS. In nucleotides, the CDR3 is TGTGCCAGCAGTGATTGGGACAGAGATTATAGCAATCAGCCCCAGCATTTT. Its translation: CASSDWDRDYSNQPQHF.